This T cell receptor (beta chain) is from a study of regulatory T cells in long-lasting Graves disease. Study-wide context: Antithyroid drug exposure in newly diagnosed Graves' patients had lasted under 3 months. Study-level findings and limits: The study found lower TCR diversity in persistent Graves' patients than in newly diagnosed ones.

Germline values: CDR1 LNHDA, CDR2 SQIVND (reference sequence). The CDR3 loop spans 13 amino acids. V lost 4 bases, J lost 5 bases, and 11 bases lay in between. Sequencing libraries for TCR beta were prepared with iRepertoire HTBI primers and Arm-PCR of CDR3 regions. Methods used by the authors: Sequenced samples collectively carried 62 TRBV and 14 TRBJ segments. TCRdb independently ran MiXCR on the multiplex PCR reads; one entry per CDR3 protein. The authors' filters were not applied to this entry. The table lists around 250,000 distinct CDR3 sequences, 18% of them singletons. The table lists this clonotype with many counts. What it recognizes is unknown. Time point described: newly diagnosed GD, antithyroid drugs for less than 3 months. RNA isolated from PBMCs was used to make the TCR library. The patients included were those that came from an endocrinology department in Xi'an, China.

This specimen was peripheral blood mononuclear cells (PBMCs), taken at new diagnosis, from a patient treated with antithyroid drugs. The chain is built from TRBV19 and TRBJ2-5, with D uncertain. This sequence originates from a female donor with Graves disease. The CDR3 DNA is TGTGCCAGTAGTAATCAAGGCAGGGAGACCCAGTACTTC. Amino acid sequence: CASSNQGRETQYF.